Presented here are 30 T cell receptor beta chains from one specimen sequenced in a study of cytomegalovirus exposure and HLA in healthy donors (TCRdb year 2017). To prepare the library, the immunoSEQ multiplex PCR assay was applied. For the multiplex PCR, a mixture combining 60 forward primers for TCR Vbeta segments and 13 reverse primers for TCR Jbeta segments was used. The immuneACCESS repertoire file appears here via TCRdb, limited to in-frame rearrangements. These files lack a portion of the clones; in checked studies, under half of the deficit traces to unresolved V genes, and the cause of the others is not known. Recorded for this sample are 150,000 to 200,000 clones; 77% of them occurred a single time. The ten largest make up approximately 1.5% of the sample. Sequencing was carried out using PBMCs. The receptors derive from a woman aged 25 to 39 in good health and CMV-seropositive.

The genes are TRBV7-9 and TRBJ1-5; a weak D match, TRBD1 (6 bases). CDR1 and CDR2 (germline): SEHNR, FQNEAQ (reference sequence). V lost 1 base and J lost 7, with 17 bases in between. The CDR3 has 16 amino acids. The CDR3 DNA is TGTGCCAGCAGCTTAGGGGCAGGGGATCTGATGCAGCCCCAGCATTTT. Protein product: CASSLGAGDLMQPQHF.

DNA for the CDR3: TGCGCCAGCAGCCCCGAAGGAGGGCCCGAAGCTTTCTTT. Its protein product is CASSPEGGPEAFF. The chain uses TRBV4-3 and TRBJ1-1; D remains ambiguous. This CDR3 is 13 amino acids long. Per the germline V gene, CDR1 is LGHNA and CDR2 is YSLEER. V lost 4 bases, J lost 8 bases, and 14 bases lay in between.

This clone has a handful of counts. The chain employs TRBV6-4 and TRBJ2-1; D remains ambiguous. Looked up from germline, CDR1 is MRHNA and CDR2 is SNTAGT. Between the trimmed V and J ends, which lost 3 bases and 4 bases, there was a span of 7 bases. CDR3 size: 13 residues. CDR3 sequence reads: CASSEDTYNEQFF. In nucleotides, the CDR3 is TGTGCCAGCAGTGAAGACACTTACAATGAGCAGTTCTTC.

This clone has only a few counts. The chain joins TRBV4-3 to TRBJ2-5, with D perhaps matching TRBD1 (6 bases). The V gene's germline CDR1 is LGHNA and CDR2 YSLEER. The germline V and J ends were trimmed by 2 bases and 5 bases, with 18 bases remaining between them. The CDR3 spans 16 residues. CDR3 DNA sequence: TGCGCCAGCAGCCAATTAGGGGGAACTAGTTTCGAGACCCAGTACTTC. Amino acid sequence: CASSQLGGTSFETQYF.

This clone was seen only a few times. This rearrangement joins TRBV18 to TRBJ1-2; perhaps TRBD1 as D (5 bases). The CDR3 spans 12 residues. Germline V CDR1 and CDR2: KGHSH, LQKENI. V lost 6 bases, J lost 6 bases, and 11 bases lay in between. CDR3 DNA: TGTGCCAGCTCCCGGGCGGGGGATGGCTACACCTTC. Translated, it gives CASSRAGDGYTF.

The chain is built from TRBV5-1 and TRBJ2-2, with a weak D call TRBD2 (5 bases). The CDR3 loop spans 16 amino acids. Trimming removed 4 bases at V and 0 bases at J, with 13 bases between. Germline lookup yields CDR1 SGHRS and CDR2 YFSETQ. The CDR3 DNA follows: TGCGCCAGCAGCGCCCGGCCCGGGGCGAACACCGGGGAGCTGTTTTTT. This sequence encodes CASSARPGANTGELFF.

This chain uses TRBV28 with TRBJ1-5; TRBD1 matches at 10 bases. The CDR3 extends over 16 amino acids. Per the germline V gene, CDR1 is MDHEN and CDR2 is SYDVKM. V dropped 11 bases and J dropped 9; count of bases not matched to a gene: 19. The CDR3 DNA follows: TGTGCCCCCGGGAGGACAGGGGGAGAGATCAAGCCGCCCCAGCATTTT. This encodes CAPGRTGGEIKPPQHF.

The chain recombines TRBV9 with TRBJ2-7; D perhaps matches TRBD1 (6 bases). The CDR3 runs 15 residues. The germline CDR1 and CDR2 sequences are SGDLS and YYNGEE. The germline V and J ends were trimmed by 4 bases and 1 base, with 15 bases remaining between them. This CDR3 reads CASSPRTETSYEQYF. CDR3 nucleotides: TGTGCCAGCAGCCCCCGGACAGAAACTTCCTACGAGCAGTACTTC.

The J gene is TRBJ1-4, the V gene TRBV5-1, with 9 bases aligning to TRBD1. This CDR3 contains 16 residues. The J segment lost 2 bases and the V segment lost 4 bases, leaving 6 bases of the junction unmatched. Per germline, CDR1 SGHRS and CDR2 YFSETQ. This CDR3 reads CASSTGQGITNEKLFF. DNA of the CDR3: TGCGCCAGCAGCACCGGACAGGGGATCACTAATGAAAAACTGTTTTTT.

This chain joins TRBV5-8 and TRBJ1-5; D remains ambiguous. In germline, CDR1 is SGHTS, CDR2 YDEGEE. The CDR3 sequence is 14 residues long. Trimming removed 1 base at V and 4 bases at J, with 9 bases between. CDR3 nucleotides: TGTGCCAGCAGCTTGCTACTCGCAAATCAGCCCCAGCATTTT. As protein: CASSLLLANQPQHF.

This clone has just one count. CDR3 sequence (DNA): TGTGCCAGCAGCGGGAGCTCCTACAATGAGCAGTTCTTC. Translation gives CASSGSSYNEQFF. The chain carries TRBV27 and TRBJ2-1; tentative D call: TRBD2 (6 bases). The V end lost 6 bases, the J end lost 0 bases, and 6 bases lay between the germline ends. The CDR3 is 13 amino acids. Germline CDR1 and CDR2: MNHEY and SMNVEV (reference sequence).

The V gene is TRBV5-1, the J gene TRBJ2-3; 15 bases map to TRBD2. CDR1 is SGHRS, CDR2 YFSETQ, per germline. This CDR3 spans 19 amino acids. The J segment lost 3 bases and the V segment lost 6 bases, leaving 14 bases of the junction unmatched. The CDR3 nucleotides are TGCGCCAGCACCCGGACTAGCGGGAGGGCCAGGTTAGATACAGATACGCAGTATTTT. It encodes CASTRTSGRARLDTDTQYF. The full variable domain, completed using reference TRBV5-1 and TRBJ2-3, is KAGVTQTPRYLIKTRGQQVTLSCSPISGHRSVSWYQQTPGQGLQFLFEYFSETQRNKGNFPGRFSGRQFSNSRSEMNVSTLELGDSALYLCASTRTSGRARLDTDTQYFGPGTRLTVL.

CDR3 sequence: CASSEKGATPHTEAFF. CDR3 DNA: TGTGCCAGCAGTGAGAAGGGGGCGACACCCCACACTGAAGCTTTCTTT. The rearrangement uses TRBV2 and TRBJ1-1, with 7 bases matching TRBD1. Germline assignment: CDR1 SNHLY and CDR2 FYNNEI. This CDR3 is 16 amino acids long. Trimming cost V 3 bases and J 3 bases; bases outside gene matches: 10.

The V gene is TRBV7-9, the J gene TRBJ1-2, with D unresolved. Deletions cut 7 bases from V and 3 bases from J, with 12 bases between. Per the germline V gene, CDR1 is SEHNR and CDR2 is FQNEAQ (reference sequence). The CDR3 runs to 13 residues. The CDR3 sequence is CASNQPLDYGYTF. CDR3 nucleotide sequence: TGTGCCAGCAACCAACCGTTAGACTATGGCTACACCTTC.

This clone was recorded once. This rearrangement joins TRBV9 to TRBJ2-7; TRBD1 matches at 8 bases. The length of the CDR3 is 14 residues. Trimming at V came to 3 bases and at J to 3 bases, leaving 5 bases not matched to a gene. Germline V gene data show CDR1 as SGDLS and CDR2 as YYNGEE. As DNA, the CDR3 is TGTGCCAGCAGCGCAGGGGGCCCGGTCTACGAGCAGTACTTC. Translation: CASSAGGPVYEQYF.

This clone was observed a handful of times. The genes are TRBV10-1 and TRBJ1-1, with 8 bases lining up with TRBD1. V lost 0 bases, J lost 1 base, and 10 bases stayed unmatched. Germline V gene lookup returns CDR1 WNHNN and CDR2 SYGVQD (reference sequence). This CDR3 is built from 18 residues. The CDR3 here is CASSESRRGRIKNTEAFF. The CDR3 DNA is TGCGCCAGCAGTGAGTCGCGCAGGGGGCGGATTAAGAACACTGAAGCTTTCTTT.

A word on this clone: Compared with germline, one end of the junction differs, possibly owing to a read error. V and J are TRBV4-1 and TRBJ1-1; no clear D gene. Germline V gene sequence: CDR1 MGHRA, CDR2 YSYEKL. The CDR3 runs 15 residues. DNA for the CDR3: TGCGTCAGCAGCCAAGACAACTGGACGGGGACTGAAGCTTTCTTT. It is translated as CVSSQDNWTGTEAFF.

The CDR3 coding sequence is TGCGCCAGCAGCGTCCTTAGCGGTCGCTCCTACGAGCAGTACTTC. It codes for CASSVLSGRSYEQYF. The chain has TRBV5-1 and TRBJ2-7; TRBD2 is a possible D gene (6 bases). The V and J ends lost 4 bases and 0 bases respectively, with 14 bases between them. Germline V gives CDR1 SGHRS, CDR2 YFSETQ. The CDR3 totals 15 residues.

The chain couples TRBV11-3 to TRBJ2-7; 13 bases agree with TRBD2. The CDR3 has 15 residues. Per germline, CDR1 SGHNT and CDR2 YENEEA. V dropped 0 bases and J dropped 6; count of bases not matched to a gene: 2. The CDR3 region is CASSLDTSGRAEQYF. In DNA form, the CDR3 reads TGTGCCAGCAGCTTAGATACTAGCGGGAGGGCCGAGCAGTACTTC.

This clone has a handful of counts. The chain uses TRBV4-1 and TRBJ2-7; 10 bases align to TRBD1. The CDR3 sequence is 15 residues long. The trim removed 2 bases at V and 2 bases at J, leaving 3 bases unmatched. Germline V lookup: CDR1 MGHRA, CDR2 YSYEKL. In DNA form, the CDR3 reads TGCGCCAGCAGCCAACTGGACAGGGGGGCCTACGAGCAGTACTTC. Its protein product is CASSQLDRGAYEQYF.

The chain uses TRBV5-6 and TRBJ2-5; TRBD2 matches 8 bases. Germline V CDR1 and CDR2: SGHDT, YYEEEE. J gave up 2 bases and V 4 bases, and 10 bases lay outside the gene matches. This CDR3 comprises 16 residues. CDR3: CASSIRAGVGQETQYF. The CDR3 DNA sequence: TGTGCCAGCAGCATCAGAGCGGGGGTCGGGCAAGAGACCCAGTACTTC.

This sequence joins TRBV4-2 and TRBJ2-1; 7 bases map to TRBD2. The CDR3 runs 17 residues. Germline V gene lookup returns CDR1 LGHNA and CDR2 YNFKEQ. V shed 5 bases and J 5 bases; nucleotides not matched to a gene: 15. CDR3 region: CASSTGSSGILDNEQFF. CDR3 nucleotides: TGTGCCAGCAGCACGGGGTCGAGCGGGATTCTAGACAATGAGCAGTTCTTC.

The chain combines TRBV9 with TRBJ2-1, with 13 bases aligning to TRBD2. Germline V lookup: CDR1 SGDLS, CDR2 YYNGEE. The CDR3 covers 13 residues. V shed 8 bases and J 7 bases; nucleotides not matched to a gene: 3. CDR3 in amino acids: CASGLAGDNEQFF. The CDR3 bases are TGTGCCAGTGGACTAGCGGGAGATAATGAGCAGTTCTTC.

V gene TRBV28 combines with J gene TRBJ1-5; possibly TRBD1 for D (5 bases). V lost 2 bases and J 7 bases, leaving 18 bases between the germline ends. Germline V gene data show CDR1 as MDHEN and CDR2 as SYDVKM. The CDR3 loop spans 16 amino acids. The CDR3 spells CASSLGTRGGAQPQHF. The CDR3 DNA reads as TGTGCCAGCAGTTTAGGTACCCGAGGAGGGGCCCAGCCCCAGCATTTT.

This clone has just one count. Other DNA sequences of this sample code for an identical CDR3. The chain recombines TRBV7-9 with TRBJ1-5, with a weak D call TRBD1 (5 bases). Germline CDR1 is SEHNR and CDR2 is FQNEAQ (reference sequence). This CDR3 is built from 13 residues. V dropped 0 bases and J dropped 5 bases, with 5 bases sitting between them. In DNA form, the CDR3 reads TGTGCCAGCAGCTTAGCAGGGGATCAGCCCCAGCATTTT. The encoded protein is CASSLAGDQPQHF.

The chain is built from TRBV28 and TRBJ1-4; TRBD1 might be the D (6 bases). CDR1 is MDHEN, CDR2 SYDVKM, per germline. There are 16 residues in the CDR3. V was trimmed by 1 base and J by 0 bases, leaving 9 bases between them. The CDR3 loop reads CASSLSQGATNEKLFF. The CDR3 DNA sequence: TGTGCCAGCAGTTTATCACAGGGCGCAACTAATGAAAAACTGTTTTTT. Based on the CDR3 plus reference TRBV28 and TRBJ1-4, the full variable domain is DVKVTQSSRYLVKRTGEKVFLECVQDMDHENMFWYRQDPGLGLRLIYFSYDVKMKEKGDIPEGYSVSREKKERFSLILESASTNQTSMYLCASSLSQGATNEKLFFGSGTQLSVL.

This chain links TRBV27 with TRBJ1-1; 10 nucleotides agree with TRBD1. CDR1 and CDR2 from the germline V gene are MNHEY and SMNVEV (reference sequence). There are 18 residues in the CDR3. With V trimmed by 5 bases and J by 0 bases, 12 bases remained unmatched. The CDR3 sequence is CASSRLGQGTPMNTEAFF. CDR3 DNA: TGTGCCAGCAGTCGTCTGGGACAGGGGACCCCCATGAACACTGAAGCTTTCTTT.

The chain joins TRBV15 to TRBJ2-7, with unresolved D. CDR3 size: 15 residues. Germline values: CDR1 LNHNV, CDR2 YYDKDF (reference sequence). Trimming left V 0 bases short and J 1 base short, with 10 bases between. CDR3 nucleotides: TGTGCCACCAGCAGAGATCCGGCGGATTCCTACGAGCAGTACTTC. It yields the protein CATSRDPADSYEQYF. The variable domain in full, with the rest retrieved from reference TRBV15 and TRBJ2-7, is DAMVIQNPRYQVTQFGKPVTLSCSQTLNHNVMYWYQQKSSQAPKLLFHYYDKDFNNEADTPDNFQSRRPNTSFCFLDIRSPGLGDTAMYLCATSRDPADSYEQYFGPGTRLTVT.

The rearrangement links TRBV6-4 to TRBJ2-3; TRBD2 matches 8 bases. This CDR3 is built from 15 residues. Germline V gives CDR1 MRHNA, CDR2 SNTAGT. The J segment lost 4 bases and the V segment lost 4 bases, leaving 7 bases of the junction unmatched. The CDR3: CASSGLAGGADTQYF. For the CDR3, the DNA is TGTGCCAGCAGTGGTTTGGCGGGAGGTGCAGATACGCAGTATTTT.

V gene TRBV11-2 combines with J gene TRBJ2-7; D not resolved. Trimming took 7 bases from V and 7 from J, leaving 11 bases between them. CDR3 length: 11 amino acids. Germline V gives CDR1 SGHAT, CDR2 FQNNGV. CDR3 sequence reads: CASTIAYEQYF. CDR3 nucleotides: TGTGCCAGCACAATAGCTTATGAGCAGTACTTC.